This TCR beta chain was identified during a study of T-cell memory formation after mild COVID-19. Broader study findings: CM and EM subsets held most contracting CD4+ clones; EMRA held CD8+ ones. Some responding clones appeared in pre-infection memory, suggesting cross-reactive memory joined. Clones contracting across day 15 to 85 had a balanced CD4/CD8 profile; later expanding clones leaned CD4+.

TCRdb reprocessed the 5' RACE reads with MiXCR, giving one entry per CDR3 protein. The repertoire holds roughly 150,000 distinct CDR3 sequences, around 13% seen once, with around an eighth in the top ten. The CDR3 extends over 16 amino acids. With V trimmed by 6 bases and J by 2 bases, 8 bases remained unmatched. This clonotype has at least ten counts. Its antigen remains unknown. The V gene is TRBV12-3 or TRBV12-4, the J gene TRBJ2-3; 10 bases match TRBD1. The sequence derives from an adult woman who had mild COVID-19 (a few samples of this study predate the infection). Cell type and time point are not known. Sequenced sample: PBMCs or a T cell subset sorted from them (not recorded which). The CDR3 region has the DNA TGTGCCAGCAGGGGAGACAGGGGGCTCCCCACAGATACGCAGTATTTT. It yields the protein CASRGDRGLPTDTQYF.